Listed here are 17 T cell receptor beta chains from one sample, sequenced in a study of blood T cells in healthy people across ages. A J-beta primer mix and a sample-barcoded 5' primer were used in a second PCR of about 6 to 12 cycles. TCRdb passed the 5' RACE reads through MiXCR, listing each CDR3 protein once. The top ten hold roughly 3.6% of the sample, which has 600,000 or so distinct CDR3 sequences, over 20% seen once. The sequenced sample was blood. The receptors were gathered from a man between 70 and 80 years old in good health.

The gene calls are TRBV28 and TRBJ2-3; maybe TRBD1 (5 bases). Germline V gives CDR1 MDHEN, CDR2 SYDVKM. The CDR3 consists of 16 residues. V lost 6 bases and J 2 bases, leaving 18 bases between the germline ends. The CDR3 here is CASRTSGRRNTDTQYF. In DNA form, the CDR3 reads TGTGCCAGCAGGACCTCAGGGCGGAGAAACACAGATACGCAGTATTTT.

This clonotype appeared a few times. The chain employs TRBV6-2 or TRBV6-3 and TRBJ1-2; unclear D gene. Trimming took 4 bases from V and 4 from J, leaving 10 bases between them. The CDR3 is 13 amino acids. CDR1 MNHEY and CDR2 SVGEGT come from the germline V gene. The CDR3 reads CASSSGPGYGYTF. DNA for the CDR3: TGTGCCAGCAGTTCAGGCCCAGGCTATGGCTACACCTTC.

This chain uses TRBV19 with TRBJ1-2; D possibly corresponds to TRBD1 (5 bases). CDR1 is LNHDA, CDR2 SQIVND, per germline (reference sequence). The CDR3 has 14 residues. The ends were cut back, 5 bases at V and 0 bases at J, with 10 bases in the middle. This CDR3 reads CASSPQTANYGYTF. CDR3 sequence (DNA): TGTGCCAGTAGTCCGCAGACAGCTAACTATGGCTACACCTTC.

This clonotype showed up just once. In nucleotides, the CDR3 is TGCAGTGCTGGAGTAGGGAGGCGGATAGCCAAAAACATTCAGTACTTC. It translates to CSAGVGRRIAKNIQYF. This sequence joins TRBV20-1 and TRBJ2-4; D possibly corresponds to TRBD2 (6 bases). V dropped 5 bases and J dropped 0 bases, with 17 bases sitting between them. Germline CDR1 is DFQATT and CDR2 is SNEGSKA (reference sequence). The CDR3 has 16 amino acids.

A few counts support this clonotype. This chain joins TRBV4-1 and TRBJ2-1; the match to TRBD2 covers 9 bases. Per the germline V gene, CDR1 is MGHRA and CDR2 is YSYEKL. The J segment lost 3 bases and the V segment lost 2 bases, leaving 8 bases of the junction unmatched. This CDR3 spans 17 amino acids. Here the CDR3 reads CASSQTIAGVFYNEQFF. Here the CDR3 DNA reads TGCGCCAGCAGCCAAACCATAGCGGGAGTCTTCTACAATGAGCAGTTCTTC.

In this sample, this clonotype turned up many times. The chain carries TRBV6-2 or TRBV6-3 and TRBJ2-5, with D uncertain. The CDR3 covers 13 residues. Germline V CDR1 and CDR2: MNHEY, SVGEGT. Trimming cost V 5 bases and J 4 bases, with 11 bases left between them. The CDR3 DNA follows: TGTGCCAGCAGTGACACGACCCCAGAGACCCAGTACTTC. It translates to CASSDTTPETQYF.

A few counts support this clonotype. This chain joins TRBV6-2 or TRBV6-3 and TRBJ2-3; TRBD2 matches at 14 bases. CDR1 and CDR2 from the germline V gene are MNHEY and SVGEGT. The CDR3 runs 17 residues. Germline trimming cut 2 bases from V and 5 bases from J; bases unmatched to any gene: 6. CDR3 in amino acids: CASSYPGLAGGKDTQYF. The CDR3 coding sequence is TGTGCCAGCAGTTACCCCGGACTAGCGGGAGGAAAAGATACGCAGTATTTT.

This rearrangement joins TRBV10-3 to TRBJ2-6, with D possibly called TRBD1 or TRBD2 (5 bases each). The CDR3 contains 16 residues. Germline V gene lookup returns CDR1 ENHRY and CDR2 SYGVKD. The ends were cut back, 0 bases at V and 2 bases at J, with 8 bases in the middle. The CDR3 protein is CAISESLGAGANVLTF. The CDR3 nucleotides are TGTGCCATCAGTGAGTCGTTGGGGGCTGGGGCCAACGTCCTGACTTTC.

In this sample, this clonotype turned up many times. V and J are TRBV28 and TRBJ2-7; a possible D gene is TRBD2 (6 bases). The CDR3 runs to 14 residues. Trimming left V 5 bases short and J 3 bases short, with 14 bases between. Germline loops: CDR1 MDHEN, CDR2 SYDVKM. In nucleotides, the CDR3 is TGTGCCAGCAGTCCCCCTGGGAGGAGCTACGAGCAGTACTTC. This translates into CASSPPGRSYEQYF.

J is TRBJ1-3 and V is TRBV4-1; the D gene is possibly TRBD1 (6 bases). The CDR3 consists of 15 residues. Deletions cut 1 base from V and 2 bases from J, with 9 bases between. Germline V gene lookup returns CDR1 MGHRA and CDR2 YSYEKL. CDR3 amino acids: CASSQVQGTGNTIYF. DNA of the CDR3: TGCGCCAGCAGCCAAGTACAGGGTACTGGAAACACCATATATTTT.

The rearrangement joins TRBV29-1 to TRBJ2-5, with 8 nucleotides matching TRBD2. Germline CDR1 SQVTM, CDR2 ANQGSEA. The trim removed 4 bases at V and 2 bases at J, leaving 9 bases unmatched. This CDR3 spans 15 amino acids. CDR3 loop: CSVGGGSSGQETQYF. The CDR3 region has the DNA TGCAGCGTTGGCGGCGGCTCTAGCGGGCAAGAGACCCAGTACTTC.

This clonotype was counted only a few times. The chain employs TRBV28 and TRBJ1-1; the D gene is possibly TRBD1 (5 bases). The germline CDR1 and CDR2 sequences are MDHEN and SYDVKM. Deletions cut 2 bases from V and 1 base from J, with 11 bases between. The CDR3 has 15 amino acids. CDR3 sequence: CASSLRQMANTEAFF. CDR3 bases: TGTGCCAGCAGTTTACGACAGATGGCGAACACTGAAGCTTTCTTT.

The chain links TRBV7-2 to TRBJ2-3; a possible D gene is TRBD2 (6 bases). The germline CDR1 and CDR2 sequences are SGHTA and FQGNSA. Trimming shortened V by 1 base and J by 2 bases, and 13 bases separated the two germline ends. This CDR3 is built from 16 residues. The CDR3 DNA follows: TGTGCCAGCAGCTTAGGAAGCCAGGGACTCACAGATACGCAGTATTTT. Encoded protein: CASSLGSQGLTDTQYF.

This clonotype was counted only a few times. The chain recombines TRBV9 with TRBJ2-7; 8 nucleotides line up with TRBD2. The V gene end was trimmed by 1 base and the J gene end by 2 bases; junction bases not matched to a gene: 2. CDR1 SGDLS and CDR2 YYNGEE come from the germline V gene. There are 14 residues in the CDR3. The CDR3 loop is CASSVTSGPYEQYF. DNA of the CDR3: TGTGCCAGCAGCGTAACTAGCGGCCCCTACGAGCAGTACTTC.

In this sample, this clonotype turned up a few times. This rearrangement joins TRBV28 to TRBJ2-1; 11 bases are a match to TRBD1. V lost 6 bases and J lost 6; bases outside the gene matches: 7. Germline CDR1 is MDHEN and CDR2 is SYDVKM. The CDR3 is made up of 15 amino acids. CDR3 sequence (DNA): TGTGCCAGCAGCTTGCCGGGACAGGGGGTCAATGAGCAGTTCTTC. Encoded protein: CASSLPGQGVNEQFF.

This clonotype occurred a few times. This sequence joins TRBV3-1 and TRBJ2-7, with no clear D. Trimming shortened V by 0 bases and J by 3 bases, and 12 bases separated the two germline ends. Germline V lookup: CDR1 LGHDT, CDR2 YNNKEL (reference sequence). The CDR3 has 15 residues. CDR3 coding DNA: TGTGCCAGCAGCCAAGATCGAACGGCTCTCTACGAGCAGTACTTC. This codes for CASSQDRTALYEQYF.

V is TRBV20-1 and J is TRBJ1-6; no clear D. V lost 6 bases and J lost 0, with 18 bases in between. CDR3 length: 17 residues. Germline CDR1 DFQATT, CDR2 SNEGSKA (reference sequence). In DNA, the CDR3 is TGCAGTGCCCTAAAGACATCCGAGAGCTCCTATAATTCACCCCTCCACTTT. This gives the protein CSALKTSESSYNSPLHF.